These 32 T cell receptor beta chains share one sample of origin, sequenced in a study of blood T cell repertoires in COVID-19. TCRdb's copy holds only in-frame clones and misses some; the assay was immunoSEQ multiplex PCR. The table shows over 120,000 clones, with around 73% occurring only once. Specimen: PBMCs or T cells enriched from blood (not recorded which). The origin of the receptors is a woman aged 45 to 65 who had recovered from COVID-19.

This clone was observed a few times. The chain has TRBV7-8 and TRBJ2-7; TRBD1 might be the D (6 bases). Between the trimmed V and J ends, which lost 2 bases and 3 bases, there was a span of 17 bases. There are 16 residues in the CDR3. The germline CDR1 and CDR2 sequences are SGHVS and FQNEAQ. The CDR3 sequence is CASSLSLQGLFYEQYF. CDR3 nucleotides: TGTGCCAGCAGCTTAAGCCTCCAGGGGCTCTTCTACGAGCAGTACTTC.

CDR3 sequence reads: CASRPHRTALYGYTF. The CDR3 DNA sequence: TGTGCCAGCAGACCGCACAGGACAGCACTCTATGGCTACACCTTC. The V call is TRBV28, the J call TRBJ1-2, with D maybe TRBD1 (6 bases). The CDR3 has 15 residues. CDR1 is MDHEN, CDR2 SYDVKM, per germline. The ends were cut back, 6 bases at V and 4 bases at J, with 18 bases in the middle.

The V and J genes are TRBV7-9 and TRBJ1-4, with 8 bases matching TRBD1. Germline V CDR1 and CDR2: SEHNR, FQNEAQ (reference sequence). The CDR3 runs 13 residues. Germline trimming cut 4 bases from V and 10 bases from J; bases unmatched to any gene: 5. The CDR3 loop reads CASSSGTGRKLFF. The CDR3 coding sequence is TGTGCCAGCAGCTCCGGGACAGGTCGAAAACTGTTTTTT.

This clone turned up a few times. This rearrangement joins TRBV7-2 to TRBJ1-4; 8 positions match TRBD1. The CDR3 has 16 residues. V was pared by 5 bases and J by 7 bases, with 12 bases of the junction left unmatched. In germline, CDR1 is SGHTA, CDR2 FQGNSA. The CDR3 region is CASSLTAGGWGEKLFF. As DNA, the CDR3 is TGTGCCAGCAGCCTAACCGCAGGGGGCTGGGGTGAAAAACTGTTTTTT.

The chain links TRBV7-9 to TRBJ1-1; the match to TRBD1 covers 8 bases. Germline assignment: CDR1 SEHNR and CDR2 FQNEAQ (reference sequence). Trimming took 2 bases from V and 0 from J; bases not matched to a gene: 8. The CDR3 spans 17 residues. The CDR3 region is CASSLPRTGRLNTEAFF. The CDR3 DNA follows: TGTGCCAGCAGCTTACCGAGGACAGGGAGGCTGAACACTGAAGCTTTCTTT.

This clone occurred a few times. The rearrangement joins TRBV15 to TRBJ2-2; D possibly corresponds to TRBD2 (6 bases). Germline V gene sequence: CDR1 LNHNV, CDR2 YYDKDF (reference sequence). V was cut by 3 bases and J by 1 base, with 12 bases left in between. The CDR3 has 16 amino acids. The CDR3 region is CATSRGLLENTGELFF. CDR3 sequence (DNA): TGTGCCACCAGCAGGGGACTTCTGGAGAACACCGGGGAGCTGTTTTTT.

The chain is built from TRBV13 and TRBJ1-4; 9 bases are shared with TRBD1. This CDR3 is 15 amino acids long. Germline CDR1 reads PRHDT; CDR2 reads FYEKMQ (reference sequence). Trimming cost V 5 bases and J 4 bases; bases outside gene matches: 5. As DNA, the CDR3 is TGTGCCAGCAGCCGTCGGGGACAGGGTAATGAAAAACTGTTTTTT. As protein: CASSRRGQGNEKLFF.

The chain has TRBV28 and TRBJ1-5; maybe TRBD1 (6 bases). V lost 6 bases to trimming and J lost 5 bases, with 11 bases between them. The CDR3 consists of 13 residues. CDR1 is MDHEN, CDR2 SYDVKM, per germline. The CDR3 DNA is TGTGCCAGCAGACAGGGCGTTCATCAGCCCCAGCATTTT. As protein: CASRQGVHQPQHF. The variable domain in full, with the rest retrieved from reference TRBV28 and TRBJ1-5, is DVKVTQSSRYLVKRTGEKVFLECVQDMDHENMFWYRQDPGLGLRLIYFSYDVKMKEKGDIPEGYSVSREKKERFSLILESASTNQTSMYLCASRQGVHQPQHFGDGTRLSIL.

Note on this clone: Sequence at one end of the junction differs from germline and may be a read error. The chain couples TRBV12-3 or TRBV12-4 to TRBJ1-1; a possible D gene is TRBD1 (5 bases). CDR3 length: 13 residues. CDR3: CASSLTGVTEAFF. Written as DNA, the CDR3 is TGTGCCAGCAGTTTAACGGGGGTTACTGAGGCTTTCTTT.

The rearrangement links TRBV18 to TRBJ2-1, with D possibly matching TRBD2 (6 bases). From germline, CDR1 is KGHSH and CDR2 LQKENI. Between the trimmed V and J ends, which lost 1 base and 1 base, there was a span of 8 bases. CDR3 length: 15 amino acids. The CDR3 spells CASSPLGGSYNEQFF. CDR3 in DNA: TGTGCCAGCTCACCACTCGGGGGATCCTACAATGAGCAGTTCTTC.

The gene calls are TRBV5-6 and TRBJ2-4, with 7 bases fitting TRBD2. This CDR3 is 14 amino acids long. The V segment lost 3 bases and the J segment 8 bases; nucleotides outside the gene matches: 8. Germline-derived CDR1 and CDR2 are SGHDT and YYEEEE. CDR3 DNA: TGTGCCAGCAGCTCGGGGACTATTATGGACATTCAGTACTTC. It codes for CASSSGTIMDIQYF.

This clone was detected a few times. The chain joins TRBV28 to TRBJ1-2; 8 bases map to TRBD1. V shed 5 bases, J shed 5 bases, and the junction held 13 bases outside the gene matches. Looked up from germline, CDR1 is MDHEN and CDR2 is SYDVKM. The CDR3 runs 16 residues. The CDR3 protein is CASSTLPPGGGYGYTF. CDR3 bases: TGTGCCAGCAGTACCTTACCTCCAGGGGGCGGTTATGGCTACACCTTC.

The V gene is TRBV24-1, the J gene TRBJ2-3; D may be TRBD1 (5 bases). The V end was cut by 5 bases, the J end by 0 bases, with 11 bases between. Germline assignment: CDR1 KGHDR and CDR2 SFDVKD. The CDR3 loop spans 15 amino acids. In nucleotides, the CDR3 is TGTGCCACCAGTGTAAAGGACACCAGCACAGATACGCAGTATTTT. Its protein product is CATSVKDTSTDTQYF.

The CDR3 protein is CASSQGGRGTSLANVLTF. The CDR3 nucleotides read TGTGCCAGCAGCCAAGGGGGCAGGGGCACCTCTTTGGCCAACGTCCTGACTTTC. The chain is built from TRBV14 and TRBJ2-6, with a possible D match to TRBD1 (6 bases). V was cut by 1 base and J by 6 bases, with 19 bases left in between. Germline V gene lookup returns CDR1 SGHDN and CDR2 FVKESK. The CDR3 runs 18 residues.

The chain couples TRBV4-1 to TRBJ2-3; possibly TRBD2 for D (7 bases). The CDR3 consists of 16 residues. CDR1 is MGHRA, CDR2 YSYEKL, per germline. Trimming took 4 bases from V and 6 from J, leaving 20 bases between them. The DNA for the CDR3 is TGCGCCAGCAGCCTCGACCCGGGGGGCTCCTTGGATACGCAGTATTTT. This translates into CASSLDPGGSLDTQYF.

This clone was seen once. J is TRBJ1-1 and V is TRBV3-1 (or the pseudogene TRBV3-2), with a possible D match to TRBD1 (6 bases). The germline V gene has CDR1 LGHDT and CDR2 YNNKEL (reference sequence). V was clipped by 5 bases and J by 10 bases, with 20 bases between them. The CDR3 consists of 14 residues. DNA for the CDR3: TGTGCCAGCAGCGAGTGGGACATCCAAGTAGGAGCTTTCTTT. This sequence encodes CASSEWDIQVGAFF.

There are a few counts of this clone. The chain recombines TRBV11-1 with TRBJ1-2; the match to TRBD1 covers 7 bases. Germline assignment: CDR1 SGHAT and CDR2 FQDESV (reference sequence). V gave up 0 bases and J gave up 6 bases; unmatched junction bases: 1. The CDR3 length is 13 residues. For the CDR3, the DNA is TGTGCCAGCAGCTTAGCCGACAGGGATGGCTACACCTTC. Protein sequence: CASSLADRDGYTF.

This chain connects TRBV12-3 or TRBV12-4 to TRBJ1-1; possibly TRBD1 for D (6 bases). CDR3 length: 13 amino acids. Trimming removed 3 bases from V and 1 base from J, with 6 bases in between. CDR3 region: CASSLGQNTEAFF. The CDR3 region has the DNA TGTGCCAGCAGTTTGGGACAGAACACTGAAGCTTTCTTT.

This clone came up once. The chain carries TRBV11-2 and TRBJ1-4, with no clear D. The CDR3 is made up of 15 amino acids. Deletions cut 3 bases from V and 8 bases from J, with 16 bases between. Germline loops: CDR1 SGHAT, CDR2 FQNNGV. The CDR3 bases are TGTGCCAGCAGCTTTCCCGCCGACGGGAAGGAAAAACTGTTTTTT. It encodes CASSFPADGKEKLFF.

This rearrangement joins TRBV2 to TRBJ1-3; TRBD1 agrees at 9 bases. Germline CDR1 is SNHLY and CDR2 is FYNNEI. This CDR3 comprises 14 residues. Unmatched junction bases numbered 5, after V lost 11 bases and J lost 0 bases. The CDR3 is CAGDRGSSGNTIYF. The CDR3 nucleotides read TGTGCCGGAGACAGGGGGAGCTCTGGAAACACCATATATTTT.

V gene TRBV11-2 combines with J gene TRBJ1-6, with D unresolved. CDR1 is SGHAT, CDR2 FQNNGV, per germline. Deletions cut 1 base from V and 6 bases from J, with 7 bases between. The CDR3 is 14 residues long. Here the CDR3 reads CASSLGRINSPLHF. The CDR3 DNA follows: TGTGCCAGCAGCTTAGGTAGAATTAATTCACCCCTCCACTTT.

The chain uses TRBV18 and TRBJ1-2; 8 nucleotides match TRBD1. Germline-derived CDR1 and CDR2 are KGHSH and LQKENI. There are 13 residues in the CDR3. Trimming removed 3 bases from V and 6 bases from J; junction bases left unmatched: 3. CDR3 residues: CASSPQGADGYTF. In nucleotides, the CDR3 is TGTGCCAGCTCACCGCAGGGGGCAGATGGCTACACCTTC.

This clone was seen a handful of times. The chain uses TRBV18 and TRBJ1-6; TRBD1 agrees at 7 bases. Germline trimming cut 3 bases from V and 7 bases from J; bases unmatched to any gene: 0. The CDR3 runs 13 residues. Looked up from germline, CDR1 is KGHSH and CDR2 is LQKENI. CDR3 in amino acids: CASSPGQNSPLHF. The CDR3 DNA reads as TGTGCCAGCTCACCGGGACAGAATTCACCCCTCCACTTT. The full variable domain, completed using reference TRBV18 and TRBJ1-6, is NAGVMQNPRHLVRRRGQEARLRCSPMKGHSHVYWYRQLPEEGLKFMVYLQKENIIDESGMPKERFSAEFPKEGPSILRIQQVVRGDSAAYFCASSPGQNSPLHFGNGTRLTVT.

This chain joins TRBV5-4 and TRBJ2-7, with a possible D match to TRBD2 (5 bases). The CDR3 is made up of 14 amino acids. Germline assignment: CDR1 SGHNT and CDR2 YYREEE (reference sequence). Trimming left V 3 bases short and J 3 bases short, with 13 bases between. Here the CDR3 reads CASSSHTGNYEQYF. In nucleotides, the CDR3 is TGTGCCAGCAGCTCCCACACCGGGAACTACGAGCAGTACTTC.

V usage is TRBV28 and J usage is TRBJ2-7; 8 nucleotides match TRBD1. There are 13 residues in the CDR3. J was trimmed by 3 bases and V by 5 bases; bases with no gene match: 3. Germline V gene data show CDR1 as MDHEN and CDR2 as SYDVKM. This CDR3 is CASSVDRGYEQYF. As DNA, the CDR3 is TGTGCCAGCAGTGTTGACAGGGGCTACGAGCAGTACTTC.

This chain connects TRBV7-2 to TRBJ2-7; 8 bases match TRBD2. With V trimmed by 8 bases and J by 2 bases, 8 bases remained unmatched. Per the germline V gene, CDR1 is SGHTA and CDR2 is FQGNSA. The CDR3 covers 14 residues. CDR3 sequence (DNA): TGTGCCAGCTCGACGGGGGGGTCCGCCTACGAGCAGTACTTC. Its protein product is CASSTGGSAYEQYF.

The rearrangement joins TRBV7-3 to TRBJ1-2; D might be TRBD1 (5 bases). The germline V gene has CDR1 SGHTA and CDR2 FQGTGA. V dropped 3 bases and J dropped 8 bases, with 13 bases sitting between them. The CDR3 extends over 13 amino acids. Here the CDR3 reads CASSFLAGHGYTF. Written as DNA, the CDR3 is TGTGCCAGCAGCTTCCTCGCAGGGCACGGCTACACCTTC.

V gene TRBV13 combines with J gene TRBJ2-5; 7 bases fit TRBD1. The germline V gene encodes CDR1 PRHDT and CDR2 FYEKMQ (reference sequence). V gave up 5 bases and J gave up 5 bases; unmatched junction bases: 14. The CDR3 is 16 amino acids. CDR3 coding DNA: TGTGCCAGCAGCCAACAGGGGTGGGGGACCAAGGAGACCCAGTACTTC. Translation gives CASSQQGWGTKETQYF.

The chain uses TRBV5-1 and TRBJ1-4; D is unresolved. The CDR3 is 13 amino acids. V was cut by 0 bases and J by 6 bases, with 6 bases left in between. Germline CDR1 is SGHRS and CDR2 is YFSETQ. CDR3 in DNA: TGCGCCAGCAGCTTGGAGCCTGATGAAAAACTGTTTTTT. Translated, it gives CASSLEPDEKLFF.

The gene calls are TRBV18 and TRBJ1-6; the D is unclear. Germline CDR1 KGHSH, CDR2 LQKENI. Between the trimmed V and J ends, which lost 0 bases and 14 bases, there was a span of 8 bases. CDR3 length: 12 residues. DNA of the CDR3: TGTGCCAGCTCACCACCGAGCATGACCCTCCACTTT. It is translated as CASSPPSMTLHF. Variable domain in full (rest from reference TRBV18 and TRBJ1-6): NAGVMQNPRHLVRRRGQEARLRCSPMKGHSHVYWYRQLPEEGLKFMVYLQKENIIDESGMPKERFSAEFPKEGPSILRIQQVVRGDSAAYFCASSPPSMTLHFGNGTRLTVT.

This chain links TRBV6-4 with TRBJ1-5, with a tentative D call TRBD1 (5 bases). The CDR3 runs to 14 residues. The germline V gene encodes CDR1 MRHNA and CDR2 SNTAGT. V was trimmed by 1 base and J by 4 bases, leaving 8 bases between them. Here the CDR3 DNA reads TGTGCCAGCAGTGACTTGACAGAAAATCAGCCCCAGCATTTT. It codes for CASSDLTENQPQHF.

The rearrangement joins TRBV5-4 to TRBJ2-1; TRBD1 agrees at 11 bases. Germline CDR1 reads SGHNT; CDR2 reads YYREEE (reference sequence). The CDR3 has 13 residues. The CDR3 sequence: CATGTGGSNEQFF. CDR3 nucleotides: TGTGCGACCGGGACAGGGGGATCGAATGAGCAGTTCTTC.